This T cell receptor (beta chain) originates from a study of human T cells and chemical hapten exposure. Study-level information: Weekly scalp doses of diphenylcyclopropenone were given to patients during the roughly 24-week study.

Original methodology: Sample TCR totals centred on a median of about 92,000, ranging 23,224 to 690,600. TCRdb ran MiXCR on the RACE reads and lists one entry per CDR3 protein. The V and J calls shown here were made by TCRdb, not taken from the authors' results. The sample has about 120,000 distinct CDR3 sequences, roughly 14% seen once. Time point here: pre-sensitization, week 0. Treatment: therapeutic diphenylcyclopropenone sensitization with weekly scalp DPC. Total RNA came from unfractionated whole blood. A word on this clonotype: Its cognate antigen is unknown.

Findings and caveats of the study: It should be noted that donors had alopecia, so their immune response may differ from healthy people's.

The V and J ends lost 5 bases and 4 bases, in that order; junction bases with no gene match: 8. Germline CDR1 and CDR2: SGHVS and FQNEAQ. The CDR3 is 17 amino acids. This receptor was identified in a woman younger than 30 with alopecia areata. Some clones in this sample may be carry-over from other donors' samples. The chain recombines TRBV7-8 with TRBJ2-4; 13 nucleotides agree with TRBD2. The starting material was whole blood, obtained in connection with sensitization to the hapten diphenylcyclopropenone (DPC). CDR3 loop: CASSTTGLAGIKNIQYF. In DNA, the CDR3 is TGTGCCAGCAGCACAACGGGACTAGCGGGGATAAAAAACATTCAGTACTTC.